A single sample gave rise to the 12 T cell receptor beta chains below, sequenced in a study of T cell changes during pregnancy in multiple sclerosis. Here immunoSEQ multiplex PCR was the method, and the copy in TCRdb shows in-frame clones only, minus some. Counted here are about 31,000 clones, about 91% occurring once; the ten biggest clones make up 6% to 9%. Sample: CD8+ T cells from peripheral blood mononuclear cells, taken before pregnancy. The origin of the receptors is a female donor with multiple sclerosis, enrolled in a pregnancy study.

The chain is built from TRBV29-1 and TRBJ1-4, with a possible D match to TRBD1 (5 bases). The CDR3 covers 13 residues. Trimming pared 2 bases from V and 6 bases from J, leaving 10 bases between. The germline gives CDR1 SQVTM, CDR2 ANQGSEA. The DNA of the CDR3 is TGCAGCGTTGAACTACAGGATGATGAAAAACTGTTTTTT. It translates to CSVELQDDEKLFF.

This sequence joins TRBV27 and TRBJ2-3; TRBD1 agrees at 10 bases. In germline, CDR1 is MNHEY, CDR2 SMNVEV (reference sequence). This CDR3 region has 16 residues. The V segment lost 6 bases and the J segment 6 bases; nucleotides outside the gene matches: 12. CDR3 coding DNA: TGTGCCAGCAGCCCAACGGGACAGGGGTTTGATGATACGCAGTATTTT. Amino acids: CASSPTGQGFDDTQYF.

The CDR3 sequence is CASSPSSYEQYF. The CDR3 region has the DNA TGTGCCAGCAGCCCCAGCTCCTACGAGCAGTACTTC. This rearrangement joins TRBV7-8 to TRBJ2-7; D gene ambiguous. Germline V gene data show CDR1 as SGHVS and CDR2 as FQNEAQ. The CDR3 totals 12 residues. Trimming removed 5 bases from V and 0 bases from J, with 5 bases in between.

This clone has a handful of counts. The chain has TRBV6-1 and TRBJ2-7; D is perhaps TRBD2 (7 bases). V lost 4 bases, J lost 2 bases, and 12 bases lay in between. Germline V gene lookup returns CDR1 MNHNS and CDR2 SASEGT. The CDR3 covers 14 residues. The CDR3 sequence: CASSGRGLAYEQYF. DNA for the CDR3: TGTGCCAGCAGTGGGCGGGGGCTAGCCTACGAGCAGTACTTC.

V gene TRBV27 combines with J gene TRBJ2-7, with 9 nucleotides matching TRBD1. The ends lost 5 bases at V and 5 bases at J; junction bases unmatched: 4. The CDR3 loop spans 13 amino acids. In germline, CDR1 is MNHEY, CDR2 SMNVEV (reference sequence). The CDR3 nucleotides read TGTGCCAGCAGTATCACAGGGGGCAACGAGCAGTACTTC. The encoded protein is CASSITGGNEQYF.

This chain's CDR3 is CASSLAVVSDTQYF. The CDR3 DNA reads as TGTGCCAGCAGTTTAGCGGTAGTTTCAGATACGCAGTATTTT. The chain joins TRBV28 to TRBJ2-3; D remains unclear. Germline CDR1 MDHEN, CDR2 SYDVKM. With 2 bases removed from V and 4 bases from J, the gap between germline ends came to 10 bases. There are 14 residues in the CDR3.

This chain joins TRBV15 and TRBJ2-4; 7 bases agree with TRBD2. The CDR3 is made up of 16 amino acids. Germline CDR1 reads LNHNV; CDR2 reads YYDKDF (reference sequence). V gave up 1 base and J gave up 0 bases; unmatched junction bases: 3. CDR3 coding DNA: TGTGCCACCAGCAGAGCTAGCGGACTAGCCAAAAACATTCAGTACTTC. Translated, it gives CATSRASGLAKNIQYF.

This clone was recorded once. This rearrangement joins TRBV6-1 to TRBJ2-7; 7 nucleotides match TRBD1. V lost 7 bases and J lost 4; bases outside the gene matches: 7. The CDR3 totals 13 residues. The V gene's germline CDR1 is MNHNS and CDR2 SASEGT. The CDR3 DNA is TGTGCCAGCAAGGGGGCCACCGCTTACGAGCAGTACTTC. Amino acids: CASKGATAYEQYF.

CDR3 loop: CASSSNLNEQYF. Written as DNA, the CDR3 is TGCGCCAGCAGCTCCAACTTGAACGAGCAGTACTTC. The chain joins TRBV5-1 to TRBJ2-7; D uncertain. In germline, CDR1 is SGHRS, CDR2 YFSETQ. CDR3 length: 12 residues. Trimming removed 3 bases at V and 5 bases at J, with 9 bases between.

The chain carries TRBV6-5 and TRBJ1-2; 9 bases agree with TRBD1. The J segment lost 4 bases and the V segment lost 7 bases, leaving 7 bases of the junction unmatched. This CDR3 region has 14 residues. Per germline, CDR1 MNHEY and CDR2 SVGAGI. CDR3 nucleotide sequence: TGTGCCAGCACCCCGGGGGGACAGGGCTATGGCTACACCTTC. It is translated as CASTPGGQGYGYTF.

V gene TRBV6-6 combines with J gene TRBJ1-1; 7 positions agree with TRBD1. The CDR3 loop spans 16 amino acids. V lost 5 bases and J lost 0; bases outside the gene matches: 9. CDR1 is MNHNY and CDR2 is SVGAGI in the germline V gene (reference sequence). The CDR3 DNA sequence: TGTGCCAGCAGTGCCTGGACAGGACTCATGAACACTGAAGCTTTCTTT. It encodes CASSAWTGLMNTEAFF.

V and J are TRBV5-6 and TRBJ1-2; tentative D call: TRBD1 (5 bases). CDR1 is SGHDT, CDR2 YYEEEE, per germline. V was cut by 2 bases and J by 3 bases, with 11 bases left in between. There are 14 residues in the CDR3. The CDR3 bases are TGTGCCAGCAGCTTCGCATCAGGGCACTATGGCTACACCTTC. It yields the protein CASSFASGHYGYTF.